A single T cell receptor (beta chain) is shown here with its context. Treg sorting used a CD4+CD25+CD127-/low gate. Per germline, CDR1 DFQATT and CDR2 SNEGSKA (reference sequence). The CDR3 covers 14 residues. The V gene lost 8 bases and the J gene lost 7 bases, with 18 bases spanning the gap. Each CDR3 protein gets one entry after TCRdb re-called the 5' RACE reads with MiXCR. The repertoire holds about 8,000 distinct CDR3 sequences, with 55% as singletons. The specimen was Tregs sorted from a lymph node. The chain is built from TRBV20-1 and TRBJ1-6; D remains ambiguous. This clonotype originated in a female donor with breast cancer. CDR3 sequence (DNA): TGCAGTCCCTTTATCGGAATCGGGAATTCACCCCTCCACTTT. Translation: CSPFIGIGNSPLHF.